This entry is about one TCR beta chain. Its antigen is currently not known. No quality values exist for individual bases; no much larger clone is one base distant. The sample belongs to a study of shared clonotypes between healthy human individuals (dated by TCRdb to 2020 to 2021). As for the study more broadly: The cohort comprised a couple of women and a few men aged 18 to 49 years. Blood TCR repertoires of several healthy adults were deeply sequenced to estimate repertoire size and the extent of clonotype sharing between individuals. To increase sequencing depth and limit assay-specific biases, different laboratories used diverse techniques to prepare libraries and sequence TCR repertoires. Leukapheresis yielded between about 0.9 and 10 billion PBMCs per donor.

Using the deep immunoSEQ assay, TCR CDR3 regions were amplified from genomic DNA by multiplex PCR. Extracted genomic DNA from each cell subset was spread evenly across all wells of several immunoSEQ 96-well plates, with each plate serving as a replicate. Each replicate PCR for unsorted PBMC received approximately 0.3 ug genomic DNA, equal to 30,000 to 35,000 T cell genomes. Ten immunoSEQ deep assay plates were used to sequence unsorted PBMC genomic DNA. Purified libraries were measured with a Qubit 3.0 fluorometer, size-checked on a Bioanalyzer 2100, and measured again with the KAPA Library Quantification kit. A separate single-read 150-cycle Illumina NextSeq 550 flow cell was used to sequence each immunoSEQ 96-well plate. The authors processed their data as follows. Because only junctional sequences without quality scores were contained in the immunoSEQ output, filtering matching that applied to full-length reads could not be performed. Sequences were annotated with PyIR, a Python wrapper for IgBLAST v1.9, using IMGT germline references to assign V/J genes and CDR3. Reads with weak V/J assignments (E-value above 1e-6), missing CDR3, stop codons, out-of-frame junctions, or ambiguous translated residues were removed. V3J clonotypes were defined as sequences sharing the same inferred V gene, J gene, and CDR3 amino acid sequence. Percentage overlap between repertoires was calculated by dividing the number of shared unique clonotypes by the size of the smaller repertoire. Richness of each repertoire was evaluated using RTK rarefaction, the Chao1 estimator, and Recon v2.1 estimates of unobserved clonotypes. The table was pulled from immuneACCESS by TCRdb, which kept in-frame rearrangements only. Such tables lose some clones; where checked, under half of the loss comes from unresolved V genes, and the rest has no known cause. V and J calls and clone size are given by that table; D and trimming were obtained from the DNA. Recorded for this sample are more than 450,000 clones; 79% of them occurred a single time. Roughly 13% of the sample is held by the ten biggest clonotypes.

Overall study outcomes, separate from this receptor: The genetic and exposure-history diversity represented was limited by the small number of donors. Sampling was limited to blood, and TCR repertoires in tissue likely differ from TCR repertoires in blood. Based on pairwise subsampling, the degree of clonotype sharing among donors was expected to be affected by sequencing depth.

The donors were healthy, HIV-negative adults who had no recently reported acute infections or vaccinations. Only Caucasian adults living in Nashville, Tennessee, USA were represented among the donors. For unsorted samples, 100 million or so PBMCs were counted, and genomic DNA was extracted using the QIAamp DNA Blood Mini kit. Blood was collected by leukapheresis, and PBMCs were isolated by Ficoll-Histopaque density gradient centrifugation and then cryopreserved in liquid nitrogen vapor phase. The sample consisted of PBMCs. The TCR was taken from a woman between 40 and 50 years old in good health. Some clones in this sample may be carry-over from other donors' samples.

The CDR3 here reads CSGLGGGGELFF. The DNA reads as follows: TGCAGCGGTTTAGGTGGGGGCGGGGAGCTGTTTTTT. The V and J genes are TRBV29-1 and TRBJ2-2; the D gene could be TRBD1 or TRBD2, each one agreeing over 5 bases. A distance of 13 bases separates the germline ends of V and J, which lose 7 bases and 7 bases respectively. The germline V gene encodes CDR1 SQVTM and CDR2 ANQGSEA. The CDR3, cysteine through phenylalanine, is 12 amino acids long. Just CDR3 DNA is preserved here, 36 bases in frame from base 1.